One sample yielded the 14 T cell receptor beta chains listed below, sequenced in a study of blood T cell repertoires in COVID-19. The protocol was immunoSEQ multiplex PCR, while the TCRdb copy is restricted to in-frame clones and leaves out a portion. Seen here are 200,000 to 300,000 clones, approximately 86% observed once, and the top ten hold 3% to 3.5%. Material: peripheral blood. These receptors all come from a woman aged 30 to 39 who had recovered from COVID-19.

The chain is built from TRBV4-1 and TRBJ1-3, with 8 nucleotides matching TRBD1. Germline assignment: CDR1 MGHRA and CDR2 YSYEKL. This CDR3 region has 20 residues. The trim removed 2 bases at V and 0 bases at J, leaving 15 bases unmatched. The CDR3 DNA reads TGCGCCAGCAGCCAACCTCCGGGACAGGCGACTTTGAGCTCTGGAAACACCATATATTTT. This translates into CASSQPPGQATLSSGNTIYF.

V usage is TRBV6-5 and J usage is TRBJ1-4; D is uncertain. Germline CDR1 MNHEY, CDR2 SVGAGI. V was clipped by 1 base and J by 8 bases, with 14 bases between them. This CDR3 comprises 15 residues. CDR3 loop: CASSYFGEGREKLFF. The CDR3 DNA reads TGTGCCAGCAGTTACTTCGGGGAGGGTAGGGAAAAACTGTTTTTT.

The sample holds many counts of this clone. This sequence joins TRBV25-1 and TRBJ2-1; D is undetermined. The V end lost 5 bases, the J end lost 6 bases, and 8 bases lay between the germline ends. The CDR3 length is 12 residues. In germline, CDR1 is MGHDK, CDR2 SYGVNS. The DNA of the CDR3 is TGTGCCAGCAGTATCGAGGCCAATGAGCAGTTCTTC. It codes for CASSIEANEQFF.

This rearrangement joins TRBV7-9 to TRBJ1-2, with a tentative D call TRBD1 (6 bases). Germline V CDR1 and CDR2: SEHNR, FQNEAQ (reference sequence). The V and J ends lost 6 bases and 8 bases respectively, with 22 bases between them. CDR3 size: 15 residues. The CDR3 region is CASSPLAGGAQGYTF. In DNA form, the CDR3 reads TGTGCCAGCAGTCCCCTGGCGGGGGGGGCGCAAGGCTACACCTTC.

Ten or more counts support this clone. CDR3 nucleotides: TGTGCCAGCAGCTCGGAAGGACAAACCTCCTACGAGCAGTACTTC. Translation gives CASSSEGQTSYEQYF. This rearrangement joins TRBV9 to TRBJ2-7; TRBD1 is a possible D gene (5 bases). Germline loops: CDR1 SGDLS, CDR2 YYNGEE. The CDR3 is 15 residues long. Trimming stripped 4 bases from V and 0 bases from J, with 14 bases between.

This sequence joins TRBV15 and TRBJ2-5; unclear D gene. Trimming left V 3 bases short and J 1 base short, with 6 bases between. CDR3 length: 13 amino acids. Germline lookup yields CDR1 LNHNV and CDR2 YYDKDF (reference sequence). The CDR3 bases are TGTGCCACCAGCAGGAGCCTCCAAGAGACCCAGTACTTC. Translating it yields CATSRSLQETQYF.

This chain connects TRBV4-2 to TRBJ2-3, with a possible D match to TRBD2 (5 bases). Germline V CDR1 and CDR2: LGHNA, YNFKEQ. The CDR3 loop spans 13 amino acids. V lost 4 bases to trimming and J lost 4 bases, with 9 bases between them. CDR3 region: CASSRGMPDTQYF. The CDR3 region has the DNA TGTGCCAGCAGCCGAGGGATGCCAGATACGCAGTATTTT.

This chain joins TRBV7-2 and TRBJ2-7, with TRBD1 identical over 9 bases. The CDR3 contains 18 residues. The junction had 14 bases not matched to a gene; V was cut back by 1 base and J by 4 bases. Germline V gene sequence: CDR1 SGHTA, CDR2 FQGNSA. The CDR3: CASSLVHSTGTGIYEQYF. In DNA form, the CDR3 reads TGTGCCAGCAGCTTAGTCCACAGCACCGGGACAGGGATATACGAGCAGTACTTC. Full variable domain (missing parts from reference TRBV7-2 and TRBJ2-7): GAGVSQSPSNKVTEKGKDVELRCDPISGHTALYWYRQSLGQGLEFLIYFQGNSAPDKSGLPSDRFSAERTGGSVSTLTIQRTQQEDSAVYLCASSLVHSTGTGIYEQYFGPGTRLTVT.

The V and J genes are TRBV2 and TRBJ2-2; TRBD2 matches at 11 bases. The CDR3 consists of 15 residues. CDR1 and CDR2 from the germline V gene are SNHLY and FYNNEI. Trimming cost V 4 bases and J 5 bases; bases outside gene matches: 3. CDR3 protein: CASSVTSGRTGELFF. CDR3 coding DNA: TGTGCCAGCAGTGTAACTAGCGGGAGAACCGGGGAGCTGTTTTTT.

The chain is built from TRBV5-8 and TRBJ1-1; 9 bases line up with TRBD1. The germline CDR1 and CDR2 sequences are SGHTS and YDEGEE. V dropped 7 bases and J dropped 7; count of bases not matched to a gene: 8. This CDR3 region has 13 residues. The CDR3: CASGGTGSREAFF. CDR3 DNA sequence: TGTGCCAGCGGCGGGACAGGGTCCCGTGAAGCTTTCTTT.

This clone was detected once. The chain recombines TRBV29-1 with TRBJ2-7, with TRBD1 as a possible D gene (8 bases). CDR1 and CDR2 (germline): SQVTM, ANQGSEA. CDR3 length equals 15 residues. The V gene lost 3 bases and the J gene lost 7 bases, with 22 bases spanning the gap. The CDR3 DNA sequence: TGCAGCGTTGAGCTCAGTGGACAGGGAGCGGGAGAGCAGTACTTC. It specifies CSVELSGQGAGEQYF.

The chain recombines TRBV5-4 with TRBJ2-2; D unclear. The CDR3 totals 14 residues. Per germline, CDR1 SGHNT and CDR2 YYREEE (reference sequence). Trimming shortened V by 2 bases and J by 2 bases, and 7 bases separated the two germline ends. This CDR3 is CASSFRGNTGELFF. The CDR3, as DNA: TGTGCCAGCAGCTTCCGCGGAAACACCGGGGAGCTGTTTTTT.

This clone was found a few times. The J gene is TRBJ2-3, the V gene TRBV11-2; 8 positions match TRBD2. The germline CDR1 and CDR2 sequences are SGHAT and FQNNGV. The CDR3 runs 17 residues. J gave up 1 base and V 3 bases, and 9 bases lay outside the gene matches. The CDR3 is CASSFGGLAGGTDTQYF. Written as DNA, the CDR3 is TGTGCCAGCAGCTTCGGAGGGCTAGCGGGTGGCACAGATACGCAGTATTTT.

As DNA, the CDR3 is TGTGCCAGCCTTTCGCGGGGGGGGGATACGCAGTATTTT. The encoded protein is CASLSRGGDTQYF. V gene TRBV5-4 combines with J gene TRBJ2-3; 9 positions match TRBD2. Germline trimming cut 7 bases from V and 6 bases from J; bases unmatched to any gene: 6. The length of the CDR3 is 13 residues. CDR1 and CDR2 from the germline V gene are SGHNT and YYREEE (reference sequence).